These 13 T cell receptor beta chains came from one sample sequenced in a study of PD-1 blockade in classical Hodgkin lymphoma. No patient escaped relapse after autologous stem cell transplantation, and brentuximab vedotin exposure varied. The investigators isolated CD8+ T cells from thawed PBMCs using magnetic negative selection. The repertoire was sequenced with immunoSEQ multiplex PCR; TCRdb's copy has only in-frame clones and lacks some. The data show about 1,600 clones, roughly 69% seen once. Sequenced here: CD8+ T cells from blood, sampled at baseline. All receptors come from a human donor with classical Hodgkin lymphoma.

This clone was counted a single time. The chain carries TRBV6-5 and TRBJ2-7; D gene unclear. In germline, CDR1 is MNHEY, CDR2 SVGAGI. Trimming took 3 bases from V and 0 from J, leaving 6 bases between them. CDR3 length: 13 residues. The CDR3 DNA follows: TGTGCCAGCAGTTATGGGCCCTCCTACGAGCAGTACTTC. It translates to CASSYGPSYEQYF.

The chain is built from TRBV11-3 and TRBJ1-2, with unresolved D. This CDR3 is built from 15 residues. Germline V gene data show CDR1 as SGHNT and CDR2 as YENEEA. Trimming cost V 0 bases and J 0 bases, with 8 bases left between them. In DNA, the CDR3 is TGTGCCAGCAGCTTAGAAGCCAGCCCTAACTATGGCTACACCTTC. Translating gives CASSLEASPNYGYTF.

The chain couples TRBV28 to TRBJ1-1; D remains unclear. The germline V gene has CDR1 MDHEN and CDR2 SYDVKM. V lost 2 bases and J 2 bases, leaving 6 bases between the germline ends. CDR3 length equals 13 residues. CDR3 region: CASSLPYNTEAFF. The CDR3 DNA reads TGTGCCAGCAGTTTACCTTACAACACTGAAGCTTTCTTT.

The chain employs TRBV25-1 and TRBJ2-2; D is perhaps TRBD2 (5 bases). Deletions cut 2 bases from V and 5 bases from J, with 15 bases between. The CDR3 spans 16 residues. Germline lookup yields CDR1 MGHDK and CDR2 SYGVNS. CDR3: CASSEKLVLWTGELFF. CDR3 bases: TGTGCCAGCAGTGAAAAACTAGTGTTGTGGACCGGGGAGCTGTTTTTT.

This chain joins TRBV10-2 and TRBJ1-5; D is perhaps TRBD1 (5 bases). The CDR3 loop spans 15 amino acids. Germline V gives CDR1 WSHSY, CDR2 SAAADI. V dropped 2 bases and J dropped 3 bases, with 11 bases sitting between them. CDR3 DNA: TGCGCCAGCAGTGAGGCCGGGACCGCCAATCAGCCCCAGCATTTT. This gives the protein CASSEAGTANQPQHF.

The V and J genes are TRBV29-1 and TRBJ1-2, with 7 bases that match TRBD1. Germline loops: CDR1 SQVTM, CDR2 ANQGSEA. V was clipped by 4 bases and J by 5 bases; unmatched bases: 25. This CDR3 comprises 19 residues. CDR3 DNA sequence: TGCAGCGTTGGGGGAATTGTTGCTGGGACAGCGGGCTCCGGTTATGGCTACACCTTC. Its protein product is CSVGGIVAGTAGSGYGYTF.

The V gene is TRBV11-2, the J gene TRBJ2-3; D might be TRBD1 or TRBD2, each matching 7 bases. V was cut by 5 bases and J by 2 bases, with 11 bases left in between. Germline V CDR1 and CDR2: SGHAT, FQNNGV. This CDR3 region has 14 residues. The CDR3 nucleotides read TGTGCCAGCAGCCCAGGGGGGGCCACAGATACGCAGTATTTT. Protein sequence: CASSPGGATDTQYF.

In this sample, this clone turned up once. The CDR3 DNA sequence: TGTGCCAGCAGCTTCGTTAGGGGTGATAGCGAAGCTTTCTTT. It is translated as CASSFVRGDSEAFF. V usage is TRBV11-3 and J usage is TRBJ1-1; perhaps TRBD1 as D (5 bases). Germline V gene data show CDR1 as SGHNT and CDR2 as YENEEA. With 3 bases removed from V and 8 bases from J, the gap between germline ends came to 16 bases. The CDR3 consists of 14 residues.

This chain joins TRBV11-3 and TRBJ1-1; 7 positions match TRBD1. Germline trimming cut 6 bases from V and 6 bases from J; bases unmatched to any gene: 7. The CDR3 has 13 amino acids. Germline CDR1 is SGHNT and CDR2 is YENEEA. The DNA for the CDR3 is TGTGCCAGCAGTGCAGGGGGGGTGGCTGAAGCTTTCTTT. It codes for CASSAGGVAEAFF. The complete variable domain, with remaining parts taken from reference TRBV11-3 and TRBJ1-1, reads EAGVVQSPRYKIIEKKQPVAFWCNPISGHNTLYWYLQNLGQGPELLIRYENEEAVDDSQLPKDRFSAERLKGVDSTLKIQPAELGDSAVYLCASSAGGVAEAFFGQGTRLTVV.

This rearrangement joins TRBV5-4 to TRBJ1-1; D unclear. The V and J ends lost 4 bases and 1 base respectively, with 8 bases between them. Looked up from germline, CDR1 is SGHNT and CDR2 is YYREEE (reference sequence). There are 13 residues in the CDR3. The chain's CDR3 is CASSPEGNTEAFF. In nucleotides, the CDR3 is TGTGCCAGCAGCCCGGAAGGGAACACTGAAGCTTTCTTT.

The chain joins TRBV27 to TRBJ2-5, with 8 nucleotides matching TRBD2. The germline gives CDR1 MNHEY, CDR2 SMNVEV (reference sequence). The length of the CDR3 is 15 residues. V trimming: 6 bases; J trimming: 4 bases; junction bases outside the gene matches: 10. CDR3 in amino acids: CASSWDHGGAETQYF. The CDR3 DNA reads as TGTGCCAGCAGCTGGGACCACGGGGGGGCAGAGACCCAGTACTTC.

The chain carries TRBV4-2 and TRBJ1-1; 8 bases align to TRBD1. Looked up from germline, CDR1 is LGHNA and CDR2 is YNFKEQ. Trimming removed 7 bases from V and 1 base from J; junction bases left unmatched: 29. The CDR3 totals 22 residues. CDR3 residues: CASNQLVIREMQGAGANTEAFF. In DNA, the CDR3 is TGTGCCAGCAACCAGCTTGTGATACGTGAGATGCAGGGGGCAGGGGCGAACACTGAAGCTTTCTTT.

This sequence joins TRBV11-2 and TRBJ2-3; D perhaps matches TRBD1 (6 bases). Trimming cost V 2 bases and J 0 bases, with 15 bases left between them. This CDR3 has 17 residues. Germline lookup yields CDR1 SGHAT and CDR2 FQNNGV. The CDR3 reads CASSLFRGTSSTDTQYF. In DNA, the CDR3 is TGTGCCAGCAGCTTATTCAGGGGAACATCTAGCACAGATACGCAGTATTTT.